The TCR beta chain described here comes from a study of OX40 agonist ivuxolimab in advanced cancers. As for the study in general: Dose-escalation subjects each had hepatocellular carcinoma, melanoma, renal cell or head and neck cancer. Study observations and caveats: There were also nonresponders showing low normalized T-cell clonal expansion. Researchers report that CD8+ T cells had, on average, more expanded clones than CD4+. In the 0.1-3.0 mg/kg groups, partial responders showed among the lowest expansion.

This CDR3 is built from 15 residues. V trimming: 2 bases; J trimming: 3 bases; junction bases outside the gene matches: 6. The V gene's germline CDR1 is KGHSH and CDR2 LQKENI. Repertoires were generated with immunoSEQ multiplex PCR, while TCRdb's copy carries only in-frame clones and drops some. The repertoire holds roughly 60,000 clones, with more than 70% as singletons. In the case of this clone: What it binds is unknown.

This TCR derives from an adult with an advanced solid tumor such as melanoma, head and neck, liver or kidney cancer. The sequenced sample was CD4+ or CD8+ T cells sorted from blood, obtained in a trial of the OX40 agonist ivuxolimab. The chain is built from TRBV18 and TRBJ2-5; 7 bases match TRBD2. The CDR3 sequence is CASSPGSSGKETQYF. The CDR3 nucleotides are TGTGCCAGCTCACCAGGGTCTAGCGGTAAAGAGACCCAGTACTTC.